The 23 T cell receptor beta chains in this list originate from one sample, sequenced in a study of long-term antiretroviral therapy in people with HIV. Version v3.0 of the immunoSEQ assay was performed at survey level. This table comes from immunoSEQ multiplex PCR, and its TCRdb copy is limited to in-frame clones, with some not included. The sample consists of around 21,000 clones, roughly 85% of them appearing once. This material consisted of unsorted PBMCs, taken at the start of antiretroviral therapy. The receptor source for this set is a man aged 50-60 years with HIV.

The chain combines TRBV5-4 with TRBJ2-5, with D maybe TRBD1 (5 bases). Germline-derived CDR1 and CDR2 are SGHNT and YYREEE (reference sequence). The CDR3 runs 14 residues. The V and J ends lost 1 base and 1 base respectively, with 8 bases between them. Here the CDR3 reads CASSLQGPQETQYF. The CDR3 nucleotides are TGTGCCAGCAGCTTGCAGGGCCCCCAAGAGACCCAGTACTTC.

The V call is TRBV27, the J call TRBJ1-1, with 7 bases aligning to TRBD1. CDR1 is MNHEY, CDR2 SMNVEV, per germline (reference sequence). Losses at the gene ends were 4 bases for V and 3 bases for J; bases not matched to a gene: 5. This CDR3 has 14 residues. The CDR3 DNA follows: TGTGCCAGCAGTTGGGGCCAGGGGGACACTGAAGCTTTCTTT. Translating it yields CASSWGQGDTEAFF.

The rearrangement uses TRBV28 and TRBJ1-2; 8 bases agree with TRBD1. V gave up 3 bases and J gave up 7 bases; unmatched junction bases: 10. The CDR3 is made up of 15 amino acids. The V gene's germline CDR1 is MDHEN and CDR2 SYDVKM. In DNA, the CDR3 is TGTGCCAGCAGTTTTGGGGACAGGACACCTCTTGGCTACACCTTC. The encoded protein is CASSFGDRTPLGYTF.

The chain combines TRBV30 with TRBJ2-1; D could derive from TRBD1 or TRBD2 (5 bases each). Trimming left V 0 bases short and J 6 bases short, with 9 bases between. Germline assignment: CDR1 GTSNPN and CDR2 SVGIG (reference sequence). This CDR3 comprises 13 residues. The CDR3 nucleotides read TGTGCCTGGAGTGTTGGGGGTTCCAATGAGCAGTTCTTC. This encodes CAWSVGGSNEQFF.

The CDR3, as DNA: TGTGCCAGCAGCCCCGGGACCCTACCCCGTCTGTTTTTT. Encoded protein: CASSPGTLPRLFF. The J gene is TRBJ2-2, the V gene TRBV5-6; tentatively, D is TRBD1 or TRBD2 (5 bases each). Between the trimmed V and J ends, which lost 4 bases and 14 bases, there was a span of 18 bases. Germline CDR1 reads SGHDT; CDR2 reads YYEEEE. The CDR3 contains 13 residues.

J is TRBJ2-1 and V is TRBV27, with 14 nucleotides matching TRBD2. CDR1 and CDR2 (germline): MNHEY, SMNVEV (reference sequence). Losses at the gene ends were 5 bases for V and 14 bases for J; bases not matched to a gene: 11. CDR3 length: 15 amino acids. The CDR3 sequence: CASSITGLAGDLEFF. CDR3 nucleotide sequence: TGTGCCAGCAGTATAACGGGACTAGCGGGAGACTTAGAGTTCTTC.

The chain is built from TRBV4-1 and TRBJ1-5; D unclear. This CDR3 contains 18 residues. The germline V gene has CDR1 MGHRA and CDR2 YSYEKL. Deletions cut 1 base from V and 5 bases from J, with 21 bases between. Written as DNA, the CDR3 is TGCGCCAGCAGCCAAGTCCGGACTAGATGGGTTATGGATCAGCCCCAGCATTTT. As protein: CASSQVRTRWVMDQPQHF.

The V gene is TRBV6-5, the J gene TRBJ2-7; possibly TRBD1 for D (8 bases). The germline V gene encodes CDR1 MNHEY and CDR2 SVGAGI. V was pared by 6 bases and J by 1 base, with 13 bases between. The CDR3 totals 14 residues. The CDR3 reads CASRQGGTSYEQYF. CDR3 nucleotides: TGTGCCAGCAGACAGGGGGGGACATCCTACGAGCAGTACTTC.

The chain recombines TRBV5-5 with TRBJ1-6; 7 bases match TRBD1. The CDR3 is 17 residues long. The germline CDR1 and CDR2 sequences are SGHKS and YYEKEE (reference sequence). V was clipped by 4 bases and J by 0 bases; unmatched bases: 7. CDR3 sequence reads: CASSRWDSYSYNSPLHF. CDR3 nucleotide sequence: TGTGCCAGCAGCCGCTGGGACAGCTACTCCTATAATTCACCCCTCCACTTT. Variable domain in full (rest from reference TRBV5-5 and TRBJ1-6): DAGVTQSPTHLIKTRGQQVTLRCSPISGHKSVSWYQQVLGQGPQFIFQYYEKEERGRGNFPDRFSARQFPNYSSELNVNALLLGDSALYLCASSRWDSYSYNSPLHFGNGTRLTVT.

The CDR3 here is CASSQVRDAYSGANVLTF. In DNA, the CDR3 is TGCGCCAGCAGCCAAGTGAGGGACGCCTACTCTGGGGCCAACGTCCTGACTTTC. The chain has TRBV4-3 and TRBJ2-6, with D possibly being TRBD1 or TRBD2 (5 bases each). The germline V and J ends were trimmed by 1 base and 0 bases, with 13 bases remaining between them. This CDR3 spans 18 amino acids. Germline CDR1 reads LGHNA; CDR2 reads YSLEER.

The chain has TRBV7-9 and TRBJ1-5; no reliable D call. Germline-derived CDR1 and CDR2 are SEHNR and FQNEAQ (reference sequence). The V and J ends lost 5 bases and 4 bases respectively, with 24 bases between them. This CDR3 contains 18 residues. In DNA, the CDR3 is TGTGCCAGCAGCGACACTCGTTCGGGCCCCAGCCCTAATCAGCCCCAGCATTTT. This gives the protein CASSDTRSGPSPNQPQHF.

This clone was found once. This sequence joins TRBV18 and TRBJ2-2; D might be TRBD1 (6 bases). Between the trimmed V and J ends, which lost 2 bases and 3 bases, there was a span of 7 bases. Germline V CDR1 and CDR2: KGHSH, LQKENI. The CDR3 totals 14 residues. CDR3 sequence: CASSPYRDTGELFF. As DNA, the CDR3 is TGTGCCAGCTCACCATACAGGGACACCGGGGAGCTGTTTTTT.

CDR3 residues: CASSLSLHNEQFF. The CDR3 nucleotides read TGTGCCAGCAGTTTATCCCTCCACAATGAGCAGTTCTTC. This chain links TRBV27 with TRBJ2-1, with unresolved D. Trimming removed 0 bases at V and 5 bases at J, with 5 bases between. CDR3 size: 13 residues. CDR1 and CDR2 (germline): MNHEY, SMNVEV (reference sequence).

The chain combines TRBV28 with TRBJ1-1, with a possible D match to TRBD1 (5 bases). CDR1 is MDHEN and CDR2 is SYDVKM in the germline V gene. V dropped 5 bases and J dropped 0 bases, with 13 bases sitting between them. This CDR3 is built from 15 residues. The CDR3: CASSPREGLNTEAFF. CDR3 coding DNA: TGTGCCAGCAGTCCCCGAGAGGGGTTGAACACTGAAGCTTTCTTT.

This clone has more than one count but fewer than ten. The chain carries TRBV4-1 and TRBJ2-3, with D uncertain. Germline-derived CDR1 and CDR2 are MGHRA and YSYEKL. The CDR3 is 16 amino acids. Trimming took 8 bases from V and 1 from J, leaving 19 bases between them. DNA for the CDR3: TGCGCCAGCTCCCACACGGTGGCGGCCGGCACAGATACGCAGTATTTT. As protein: CASSHTVAAGTDTQYF.

The sample holds one count of this clone. This chain joins TRBV6-4 and TRBJ1-4, with a weak D call TRBD1 (5 bases). The V end lost 6 bases, the J end lost 8 bases, and 19 bases lay between the germline ends. CDR1 and CDR2 from the germline V gene are MRHNA and SNTAGT. The CDR3 runs 15 residues. CDR3 residues: CASSSTGGIGEKLFF. CDR3 bases: TGTGCCAGCAGCTCCACCGGGGGGATAGGAGAAAAACTGTTTTTT.

The V gene is TRBV2, the J gene TRBJ1-3; TRBD1 matches 7 bases. CDR1 SNHLY and CDR2 FYNNEI come from the germline V gene. With 4 bases clipped from V and 0 bases from J, the junction kept 3 bases outside the gene matches. The CDR3 loop spans 15 amino acids. CDR3 residues: CASSVGTDSGNTIYF. CDR3 in DNA: TGTGCCAGCAGTGTTGGGACAGACTCTGGAAACACCATATATTTT.

The V call is TRBV4-1, the J call TRBJ2-4; D is undetermined. In germline, CDR1 is MGHRA, CDR2 YSYEKL. Trimming shortened V by 6 bases and J by 9 bases, and 15 bases separated the two germline ends. This CDR3 comprises 13 residues. This CDR3 reads CASSPRPSGIQYF. CDR3 nucleotide sequence: TGCGCCAGCAGTCCTAGACCCTCCGGCATTCAGTACTTC.

The chain couples TRBV9 to TRBJ1-5; D is uncertain. Germline CDR1 reads SGDLS; CDR2 reads YYNGEE. The CDR3 is 14 residues long. Trimming shortened V by 0 bases and J by 4 bases, and 8 bases separated the two germline ends. The CDR3 protein is CASSVEGGNQPQHF. CDR3 DNA sequence: TGTGCCAGCAGCGTAGAGGGAGGGAATCAGCCCCAGCATTTT.

CDR3 residues: CASSHDREYGANVLTF. DNA for the CDR3: TGTGCCAGCTCACATGACAGGGAGTATGGGGCCAACGTCCTGACTTTC. The genes are TRBV18 and TRBJ2-6, with TRBD1 identical over 7 bases. Germline assignment: CDR1 KGHSH and CDR2 LQKENI. The CDR3 runs 16 residues. V trimming: 4 bases; J trimming: 3 bases; junction bases outside the gene matches: 6. The full variable domain, completed using reference TRBV18 and TRBJ2-6, is NAGVMQNPRHLVRRRGQEARLRCSPMKGHSHVYWYRQLPEEGLKFMVYLQKENIIDESGMPKERFSAEFPKEGPSILRIQQVVRGDSAAYFCASSHDREYGANVLTFGAGSRLTVL.

This clone appeared once. The CDR3: CASSLDGGPQHF. CDR3 DNA: TGTGCCAGCAGCTTAGATGGGGGGCCCCAGCATTTT. The V and J genes are TRBV7-9 and TRBJ1-5; tentatively, D is TRBD1 (5 bases). The CDR3 length is 12 residues. V was pared by 1 base and J by 9 bases, with 7 bases between. Germline V gene sequence: CDR1 SEHNR, CDR2 FQNEAQ (reference sequence).

This chain links TRBV11-2 with TRBJ2-5; D tentatively reads TRBD1 or TRBD2 (5 bases each). The CDR3 has 14 amino acids. Germline lookup yields CDR1 SGHAT and CDR2 FQNNGV. V lost 4 bases and J lost 1, with 10 bases in between. CDR3 sequence reads: CASSWTGPQETQYF. The CDR3 DNA is TGTGCCAGCAGCTGGACGGGGCCCCAAGAGACCCAGTACTTC.

The rearrangement links TRBV19 to TRBJ2-5; TRBD2 aligns across 7 bases. Germline-derived CDR1 and CDR2 are LNHDA and SQIVND (reference sequence). There are 14 residues in the CDR3. The J segment lost 6 bases and the V segment lost 6 bases, leaving 10 bases of the junction unmatched. The CDR3 sequence: CASSLRGSGQTQYF. Here the CDR3 DNA reads TGTGCCAGTAGCCTACGGGGTAGCGGGCAGACCCAGTACTTC.